This entry features one TCR beta chain sequence. Its specificity is not known. Germline loops: CDR1 KGHSH, CDR2 LQKENI. CDR3 length: 16 amino acids. V lost 3 bases, J lost 9 bases, and 11 bases stayed unmatched. This sample stems from a study of PD-1 blockade in classical Hodgkin lymphoma. General study findings and limits: The causes of the repertoire differences, possibly disease activity or prior therapy, remain undefined.

All the patients suffered relapse after autologous stem cell transplantation, and brentuximab vedotin exposure differed. Some clones are missing from TCRdb's copy, which holds only in-frame ones; the method was immunoSEQ multiplex PCR. The sample lists some 10,000 clones, about 70% occurring once. J is TRBJ2-1 and V is TRBV18; TRBD2 matches at 10 bases. Source: peripheral blood mononuclear cells (PBMCs), taken at baseline. The TCR sequence derives from a human donor with classical Hodgkin lymphoma. The DNA of the CDR3 is TGTGCCAGCTCACCGAGCGGGAGGGCCTTGAATGTTGAGCAGTTCTTC. Encoded protein: CASSPSGRALNVEQFF.